The 22 T cell receptor beta chains below come from one sample, sequenced in a study of PD-1 blockade in mismatch repair-deficient tumors. TCRdb's table, derived via immunoSEQ multiplex PCR, lists solely in-frame clones and lacks some. The sample carries some 15,000 clones, 84% recorded once. The sample here was PBMCs, taken roughly 15 weeks after starting pembrolizumab. All receptors derive from an adult with mismatch repair-deficient cancer.

The chain recombines TRBV5-1 with TRBJ1-1; 10 positions agree with TRBD1. The V gene end was trimmed by 0 bases and the J gene end by 7 bases; junction bases not matched to a gene: 18. CDR3 length: 19 amino acids. Germline V gives CDR1 SGHRS, CDR2 YFSETQ. The CDR3 spells CASSLEKGGTGVSRGEAFF. The CDR3 DNA follows: TGCGCCAGCAGCTTGGAGAAGGGAGGGACAGGGGTCTCCCGTGGTGAAGCTTTCTTT.

The chain links TRBV7-6 to TRBJ2-2; 8 nucleotides align to TRBD2. J gave up 0 bases and V 2 bases, and 2 bases lay outside the gene matches. Germline V gene data show CDR1 as SGHVS and CDR2 as FNYEAQ. The CDR3 totals 16 residues. CDR3 loop: CASSLQAGANTGELFF. The CDR3 DNA follows: TGTGCCAGCAGCTTACAAGCGGGAGCGAACACCGGGGAGCTGTTTTTT.

V usage is TRBV9 and J usage is TRBJ1-1; tentative D call: TRBD1 (6 bases). V lost 2 bases to trimming and J lost 3 bases, with 8 bases between them. The germline V gene has CDR1 SGDLS and CDR2 YYNGEE. The CDR3 totals 13 residues. CDR3 residues: CASSVHRDTEAFF. In DNA, the CDR3 is TGTGCCAGCAGCGTTCACAGGGACACTGAAGCTTTCTTT.

This clone was observed a single time. The rearrangement joins TRBV28 to TRBJ1-5; the match to TRBD1 covers 8 bases. J was trimmed by 2 bases and V by 6 bases; bases with no gene match: 6. Germline V gene sequence: CDR1 MDHEN, CDR2 SYDVKM. The CDR3 is 15 residues long. The CDR3 reads CASRRQGMGNQPQHF. Written as DNA, the CDR3 is TGTGCCAGCAGAAGACAGGGGATGGGCAATCAGCCCCAGCATTTT.

The chain couples TRBV28 to TRBJ2-4; the match to TRBD2 covers 10 bases. The V and J ends lost 5 bases and 0 bases, in that order; junction bases with no gene match: 13. This CDR3 has 19 residues. The germline V gene encodes CDR1 MDHEN and CDR2 SYDVKM. CDR3 nucleotide sequence: TGTGCCAGCAGTCCATTCCAGGCACTAGCGGGAACAGCCAAAAACATTCAGTACTTC. Protein product: CASSPFQALAGTAKNIQYF.

The chain is built from TRBV9 and TRBJ2-1; TRBD1 is a possible D gene (6 bases). Germline V gene sequence: CDR1 SGDLS, CDR2 YYNGEE. Trimming removed 0 bases from V and 5 bases from J, with 15 bases in between. The CDR3 spans 16 residues. The CDR3: CASSVEGGSYHNEQFF. CDR3 DNA sequence: TGTGCCAGCAGCGTAGAAGGGGGTTCGTACCACAATGAGCAGTTCTTC.

This clone was seen only once. This chain connects TRBV18 to TRBJ2-1, with 7 bases identical to TRBD2. Germline lookup yields CDR1 KGHSH and CDR2 LQKENI. CDR3 length equals 17 residues. V dropped 1 base and J dropped 4; count of bases not matched to a gene: 10. The CDR3 sequence: CASSPRISGEGYNEQFF. DNA for the CDR3: TGTGCCAGCTCACCACGGATAAGCGGGGAGGGGTACAATGAGCAGTTCTTC.

V gene TRBV5-1 combines with J gene TRBJ1-2; the match to TRBD1 covers 10 bases. The CDR3 has 14 amino acids. The ends lost 4 bases at V and 13 bases at J; junction bases unmatched: 13. CDR1 is SGHRS, CDR2 YFSETQ, per germline. The CDR3 bases are TGCGCCAGCAGCACTGAATTCGGGACAGGGGACCTCACCTTC. It is translated as CASSTEFGTGDLTF.

This clone has only a few counts. This chain connects TRBV27 to TRBJ2-7, with 8 positions matching TRBD1. V shed 7 bases and J 4 bases; nucleotides not matched to a gene: 9. The CDR3 extends over 14 amino acids. Germline-derived CDR1 and CDR2 are MNHEY and SMNVEV (reference sequence). CDR3 residues: CASTQQGVPYEQYF. For the CDR3, the DNA is TGTGCCAGCACTCAACAGGGGGTGCCGTACGAGCAGTACTTC.

The chain combines TRBV28 with TRBJ1-1, with D possibly being TRBD1 (6 bases). Trimming cost V 3 bases and J 4 bases, with 15 bases left between them. The germline V gene has CDR1 MDHEN and CDR2 SYDVKM. The CDR3 runs 15 residues. The CDR3 DNA follows: TGTGCCAGCAGTTTGCCACAGGGACGTGGCACTGAAGCTTTCTTT. Translation gives CASSLPQGRGTEAFF.

The V gene is TRBV7-7, the J gene TRBJ2-5, with 9 positions matching TRBD1. After removal of 5 bases from V and 5 bases from J, the junction contained 6 bases not matched to a gene. Germline V gives CDR1 SSHAT, CDR2 FNYEAQ (reference sequence). The CDR3 has 14 residues. The CDR3 protein is CASSATGGEETQYF. CDR3 DNA: TGTGCCAGCAGCGCAACAGGGGGCGAGGAGACCCAGTACTTC.

The rearrangement links TRBV4-2 to TRBJ2-1, with D tentatively TRBD1 (6 bases). Germline V gene sequence: CDR1 LGHNA, CDR2 YNFKEQ. V was clipped by 4 bases and J by 0 bases, with 19 bases between them. This CDR3 contains 18 residues. The CDR3 reads CASSRWGLAKSSYNEQFF. The CDR3, as DNA: TGTGCCAGCAGCCGCTGGGGGCTAGCAAAAAGCTCCTACAATGAGCAGTTCTTC.

The V gene is TRBV5-1, the J gene TRBJ2-5; D is possibly TRBD2 (5 bases). The CDR3 totals 14 residues. Germline-derived CDR1 and CDR2 are SGHRS and YFSETQ. Trimming removed 2 bases from V and 5 bases from J, with 13 bases in between. The CDR3 region is CASSFRAGGETQYF. CDR3 nucleotides: TGCGCCAGCAGCTTTAGGGCGGGCGGGGAGACCCAGTACTTC.

V gene TRBV19 combines with J gene TRBJ1-5; 12 bases line up with TRBD1. The V gene end was trimmed by 5 bases and the J gene end by 6 bases; junction bases not matched to a gene: 5. The CDR3 length is 15 residues. The V gene's germline CDR1 is LNHDA and CDR2 SQIVND (reference sequence). The CDR3 region is CASSWGTGGSQPQHF. The DNA of the CDR3 is TGTGCCAGTAGTTGGGGGACAGGGGGCAGTCAGCCCCAGCATTTT.

The rearrangement links TRBV9 to TRBJ2-3; the match to TRBD2 covers 11 bases. The CDR3 runs to 16 residues. CDR1 SGDLS and CDR2 YYNGEE come from the germline V gene. After removal of 2 bases from V and 1 base from J, the junction contained 3 bases not matched to a gene. In DNA, the CDR3 is TGTGCCAGCAGCGTGACTAGCGGGAAAGGCACAGATACGCAGTATTTT. Protein product: CASSVTSGKGTDTQYF.

The CDR3 region is CASSRTDPNEKLFF. The CDR3, as DNA: TGTGCCAGCAGCAGGACAGATCCTAATGAAAAACTGTTTTTT. The chain employs TRBV11-2 and TRBJ1-4; D perhaps matches TRBD1 (6 bases). Germline CDR1 and CDR2: SGHAT and FQNNGV. This CDR3 has 14 residues. Trimming took off 5 bases at V and 3 bases at J, with 10 bases between the two ends.

V and J are TRBV11-1 and TRBJ2-1; 10 positions match TRBD2. The CDR3 spans 18 residues. V lost 4 bases and J lost 9; bases outside the gene matches: 18. Germline lookup yields CDR1 SGHAT and CDR2 FQDESV (reference sequence). CDR3: CASSSLEGSGRGYGEQFF. CDR3 DNA: TGTGCCAGCAGCTCACTTGAAGGGAGCGGGAGGGGGTATGGTGAGCAGTTCTTC. The whole variable domain, filled in from reference TRBV11-1 and TRBJ2-1, reads EAEVAQSPRYKITEKSQAVAFWCDPISGHATLYWYRQILGQGPELLVQFQDESVVDDSQLPKDRFSAERLKGVDSTLKIQPAELGDSAMYLCASSSLEGSGRGYGEQFFGPGTRLTVL.

This clone was counted once. This chain connects TRBV5-6 to TRBJ1-1; possible D gene TRBD1, 5 bases. Germline CDR1 and CDR2: SGHDT and YYEEEE. V gave up 0 bases and J gave up 3 bases, with 15 bases separating them. This CDR3 has 16 residues. The CDR3 coding sequence is TGTGCCAGCAGCTTGGTCGGCGGCCAGGGTTACACTGAAGCTTTCTTT. Translating it yields CASSLVGGQGYTEAFF.

The chain recombines TRBV11-2 with TRBJ2-1, with 8 bases aligning to TRBD1. Looked up from germline, CDR1 is SGHAT and CDR2 is FQNNGV. This CDR3 comprises 17 residues. V gave up 4 bases and J gave up 3 bases; unmatched junction bases: 11. The CDR3 reads CASSSYPRGQGYNEQFF. In nucleotides, the CDR3 is TGTGCCAGCAGCTCATATCCCAGGGGGCAAGGCTACAATGAGCAGTTCTTC.

Note on this clone: At one end the junction does not follow the germline gene, possibly because of a read error. The chain employs TRBV7-8 and TRBJ2-5, with D tentatively TRBD2 (6 bases). The CDR3 sequence is 15 residues long. CDR1 and CDR2 from the germline V gene are SGHVS and FQNEAQ. DNA of the CDR3: TGTGCCGGCAGCTGGGGACTCGGGTCTATTGAGACCCAGTACTTC. As protein: CAGSWGLGSIETQYF.

The rearrangement uses TRBV19 and TRBJ1-2; D not certain. V was trimmed by 1 base and J by 8 bases, leaving 8 bases between them. In germline, CDR1 is LNHDA, CDR2 SQIVND (reference sequence). This CDR3 region has 12 residues. DNA of the CDR3: TGTGCCAGTAGTATAGGGGGAGGAGGCTACACCTTC. It encodes CASSIGGGGYTF.

J is TRBJ1-3 and V is TRBV11-2; D not certain. This CDR3 comprises 15 residues. CDR1 is SGHAT, CDR2 FQNNGV, per germline. V lost 5 bases, J lost 7 bases, and 18 bases lay in between. As DNA, the CDR3 is TGTGCCAGCAGCCCACTGACTCCGTATCCCAACACCATATATTTT. Its protein product is CASSPLTPYPNTIYF. Combining the CDR3 with reference TRBV11-2 and TRBJ1-3 gives the whole variable domain EAGVAQSPRYKIIEKRQSVAFWCNPISGHATLYWYQQILGQGPKLLIQFQNNGVVDDSQLPKDRFSAERLKGVDSTLKIQPAKLEDSAVYLCASSPLTPYPNTIYFGEGSWLTVV.